These 22 T cell receptor beta chains share one sample of origin, sequenced in a study of OX40 agonist ivuxolimab in advanced cancers. Assay: immunoSEQ multiplex PCR; the TCRdb copy retains only in-frame clones and omits some. The sample holds some 81,000 clones; 70% to 90% are singletons and the top ten take less than 2%. Sequencing used CD4+ or CD8+ T cells sorted from blood, obtained in a trial of the OX40 agonist ivuxolimab. The receptors come from an adult with an advanced solid tumor such as melanoma, head and neck, liver or kidney cancer.

The chain joins TRBV5-1 to TRBJ2-2, with D possibly TRBD1 on 6 matching bases. CDR3 length: 14 amino acids. V lost 10 bases and J lost 1, with 14 bases in between. The germline V gene encodes CDR1 SGHRS and CDR2 YFSETQ. CDR3 protein: CASAGERNTGELFF. The CDR3 region has the DNA TGCGCCTCCGCAGGGGAAAGGAACACCGGGGAGCTGTTTTTT.

Remarks on this clone: In the same sample, other DNA sequences code for this CDR3. The V and J genes are TRBV5-1 and TRBJ1-5; possibly TRBD1 for D (5 bases). The V end was cut by 0 bases, the J end by 4 bases, with 8 bases between. The CDR3 contains 14 residues. Germline V gene lookup returns CDR1 SGHRS and CDR2 YFSETQ. CDR3 DNA: TGCGCCAGCAGCTTGGGGGACGGAAATCAGCCCCAGCATTTT. This gives the protein CASSLGDGNQPQHF. Based on the CDR3 plus reference TRBV5-1 and TRBJ1-5, the full variable domain is KAGVTQTPRYLIKTRGQQVTLSCSPISGHRSVSWYQQTPGQGLQFLFEYFSETQRNKGNFPGRFSGRQFSNSRSEMNVSTLELGDSALYLCASSLGDGNQPQHFGDGTRLSIL.

The V and J genes are TRBV4-1 and TRBJ2-1, with TRBD1 matching 10 bases. CDR1 is MGHRA, CDR2 YSYEKL, per germline. The J segment lost 5 bases and the V segment lost 1 base, leaving 11 bases of the junction unmatched. This CDR3 has 18 residues. The CDR3 here is CASSQATRPGQGNNEQFF. As DNA, the CDR3 is TGCGCCAGCAGCCAAGCGACTCGACCGGGACAGGGGAACAATGAGCAGTTCTTC.

The rearrangement joins TRBV9 to TRBJ1-2, with D possibly matching TRBD1 (6 bases). V lost 2 bases and J 2 bases, leaving 10 bases between the germline ends. Germline V gene sequence: CDR1 SGDLS, CDR2 YYNGEE. The CDR3 runs 14 residues. As DNA, the CDR3 is TGTGCCAGCAGCGTGCGGGGGGCGAACTATGGCTACACCTTC. Translated: CASSVRGANYGYTF.

The V and J genes are TRBV7-3 and TRBJ2-7; 7 bases align to TRBD1. The germline V gene has CDR1 SGHTA and CDR2 FQGTGA. V was clipped by 5 bases and J by 2 bases; unmatched bases: 3. The CDR3 length is 13 residues. DNA for the CDR3: TGTGCCAGCAGCCCGGGACAGCCCTACGAGCAGTACTTC. Encoded protein: CASSPGQPYEQYF.

The CDR3 region has the DNA TGTGCCAGCAGCTTAGCTCGGACAGACACAGATACGCAGTATTTT. This translates into CASSLARTDTDTQYF. The rearrangement uses TRBV7-9 and TRBJ2-3; possible D gene TRBD1, 6 bases. The V end was cut by 0 bases, the J end by 2 bases, with 9 bases between. Germline V gene data show CDR1 as SEHNR and CDR2 as FQNEAQ (reference sequence). This CDR3 contains 15 residues.

The chain employs TRBV7-9 and TRBJ1-4; D is unresolved. The V and J ends lost 5 bases and 7 bases respectively, with 8 bases between them. The CDR3 is 12 residues long. The germline CDR1 and CDR2 sequences are SEHNR and FQNEAQ (reference sequence). The CDR3: CASSQNSEKLFF. The CDR3 DNA follows: TGTGCCAGCAGCCAGAACAGTGAAAAACTGTTTTTT.

This clone has a single count. This rearrangement joins TRBV28 to TRBJ1-1; D is undetermined. Germline CDR1 MDHEN, CDR2 SYDVKM. V lost 2 bases and J 8 bases, leaving 9 bases between the germline ends. The CDR3 has 12 amino acids. As DNA, the CDR3 is TGTGCCAGCAGTTTACGGGGTGAGGAAGCTTTCTTT. This encodes CASSLRGEEAFF.

The J gene is TRBJ1-2, the V gene TRBV19, with D tentatively TRBD1 (5 bases). The CDR3 has 16 residues. Germline lookup yields CDR1 LNHDA and CDR2 SQIVND (reference sequence). V shed 7 bases and J shed 8 bases, with 26 bases lying between them. The DNA of the CDR3 is TGTGCCAGTATGACAGATGGTAAGGCAGGCTATGGCGGCTACACCTTC. As protein: CASMTDGKAGYGGYTF.

This clone was picked up one time. The rearrangement links TRBV7-9 to TRBJ1-1; possible D gene TRBD1, 5 bases. CDR1 and CDR2 from the germline V gene are SEHNR and FQNEAQ (reference sequence). CDR3 length: 13 residues. V shed 6 bases and J shed 6 bases, with 14 bases lying between them. CDR3 coding DNA: TGTGCCAGCAGTGGGGGACGCGGAGCTGAAGCTTTCTTT. The encoded protein is CASSGGRGAEAFF. Using reference TRBV7-9 and TRBJ1-1 for the parts outside the CDR3, the full variable domain is DTGVSQNPRHKITKRGQNVTFRCDPISEHNRLYWYRQTLGQGPEFLTYFQNEAQLEKSRLLSDRFSAERPKGSFSTLEIQRTEQGDSAMYLCASSGGRGAEAFFGQGTRLTVV.

The V gene is TRBV19, the J gene TRBJ1-1; D gene unclear. Germline V lookup: CDR1 LNHDA, CDR2 SQIVND (reference sequence). The CDR3 consists of 13 residues. V dropped 5 bases and J dropped 3 bases, with 10 bases sitting between them. The CDR3: CASSQSADTEAFF. DNA of the CDR3: TGTGCCAGTAGTCAAAGTGCGGACACTGAAGCTTTCTTT.

V usage is TRBV27 and J usage is TRBJ1-3, with 7 bases that match TRBD1. Germline CDR1 MNHEY, CDR2 SMNVEV (reference sequence). The length of the CDR3 is 17 residues. Trimming at V came to 6 bases and at J to 0 bases, leaving 11 bases not matched to a gene. CDR3 sequence: CASSPAGQLHSGNTIYF. CDR3 coding DNA: TGTGCCAGCAGCCCTGCGGGACAGCTACACTCTGGAAACACCATATATTTT.

This chain connects TRBV5-6 to TRBJ2-1, with 7 nucleotides matching TRBD2. J lost 2 bases, V lost 2 bases, and 7 bases had no gene match. This CDR3 region has 16 residues. The germline V gene has CDR1 SGHDT and CDR2 YYEEEE. The CDR3 DNA is TGTGCCAGCAGCTTTCAAGGCCGGGGGGCCTACAATGAGCAGTTCTTC. This codes for CASSFQGRGAYNEQFF.

The V and J genes are TRBV19 and TRBJ2-2; D is unclear. CDR3 length equals 14 residues. Deletions cut 5 bases from V and 4 bases from J, with 11 bases between. CDR1 and CDR2 from the germline V gene are LNHDA and SQIVND (reference sequence). The CDR3 DNA is TGTGCCAGTAGTTCAAACCACGCCACCGGGGAGCTGTTTTTT. Translation: CASSSNHATGELFF. Looking up the rest from reference TRBV19 and TRBJ2-2 gives the full variable domain: DGGITQSPKYLFRKEGQNVTLSCEQNLNHDAMYWYRQDPGQGLRLIYYSQIVNDFQKGDIAEGYSVSREKKESFPLTVTSAQKNPTAFYLCASSSNHATGELFFGEGSRLTVL.

This chain connects TRBV12-5 to TRBJ2-5; TRBD1 is a possible D gene (5 bases). This CDR3 spans 14 amino acids. Trimming pared 5 bases from V and 5 bases from J, leaving 15 bases between. Germline values: CDR1 LGHNT, CDR2 FRNRAP. The CDR3 is CASGLWAGWETQYF. For the CDR3, the DNA is TGTGCTAGTGGTCTGTGGGCAGGGTGGGAGACCCAGTACTTC.

The V and J genes are TRBV7-6 and TRBJ2-6; D not resolved. Germline assignment: CDR1 SGHVS and CDR2 FNYEAQ. The length of the CDR3 is 21 residues. V lost 2 bases and J 0 bases, leaving 23 bases between the germline ends. The CDR3 nucleotides are TGTGCCAGCAGCTTAATTCCTGGTAGGCAGAGCCCAACCTCTGGGGCCAACGTCCTGACTTTC. Protein sequence: CASSLIPGRQSPTSGANVLTF.

The genes are TRBV6-5 and TRBJ1-2, with TRBD1 matching 7 bases. The CDR3 is made up of 13 amino acids. Unmatched junction bases numbered 4, after V lost 6 bases and J lost 3 bases. The germline gives CDR1 MNHEY, CDR2 SVGAGI. CDR3 bases: TGTGCCAGCAGAAGCACAGGGGACTATGGCTACACCTTC. Its translation is CASRSTGDYGYTF.

In this sample, this clone turned up once. The rearrangement uses TRBV4-2 and TRBJ1-2, with unresolved D. The CDR3 extends over 16 amino acids. Trimming removed 1 base at V and 4 bases at J, with 16 bases between. Germline CDR1 is LGHNA and CDR2 is YNFKEQ. CDR3: CASSQAAQSSLYGYTF. CDR3 in DNA: TGTGCCAGCAGCCAAGCCGCGCAGTCCTCCCTCTATGGCTACACCTTC.

This clone has a handful of counts. The rearrangement joins TRBV13 to TRBJ2-3; TRBD2 aligns across 16 bases. The CDR3 is made up of 18 amino acids. Germline V gives CDR1 PRHDT, CDR2 FYEKMQ (reference sequence). J lost 1 base, V lost 5 bases, and 6 bases had no gene match. The CDR3 sequence: CASSPSGLAGGRTDTQYF. The CDR3, as DNA: TGTGCCAGCAGCCCCTCGGGACTAGCGGGGGGGCGCACAGATACGCAGTATTTT.

This clone was detected only once. The rearrangement uses TRBV5-4 and TRBJ1-1; D is undetermined. Germline values: CDR1 SGHNT, CDR2 YYREEE (reference sequence). The CDR3 extends over 14 amino acids. The V end was cut by 3 bases, the J end by 0 bases, with 9 bases between. The CDR3 spells CASSSRQLNTEAFF. CDR3 coding DNA: TGTGCCAGCAGCTCTCGGCAGTTGAACACTGAAGCTTTCTTT.

The chain links TRBV5-1 to TRBJ1-4; 9 bases are a match to TRBD1. Germline V gives CDR1 SGHRS, CDR2 YFSETQ. The CDR3 has 17 amino acids. J gave up 1 base and V 2 bases, and 6 bases lay outside the gene matches. The CDR3 loop reads CASSLQPGQGTNEKLFF. CDR3 bases: TGCGCCAGCAGCTTACAACCGGGACAGGGAACTAATGAAAAACTGTTTTTT.

The CDR3 DNA reads TGTGCCAGCAGCTTATATGGGGGGCACAATGAGCAGTTCTTC. Encoded protein: CASSLYGGHNEQFF. The genes are TRBV7-3 and TRBJ2-1, with D perhaps matching TRBD1 or TRBD2 (6 bases each). The CDR3 is 14 residues long. The germline V gene encodes CDR1 SGHTA and CDR2 FQGTGA. Trimming removed 2 bases at V and 5 bases at J, with 10 bases between.